These 31 T cell receptor beta chains were all obtained from the same sample, sequenced in a study of cytomegalovirus exposure and HLA in healthy donors. Clones were read by immunoSEQ multiplex PCR, and TCRdb kept only the in-frame ones, dropping some. The repertoire has some 140,000 clones, roughly 90% of them found once; the top ten carry about 20%. Sequencing was performed on PBMCs. All receptors come from a young man in good health and CMV-seropositive.

The rearrangement uses TRBV5-1 and TRBJ2-7, with D perhaps matching TRBD2 (7 bases). V was shortened by 4 bases and J by 7 bases, with 24 bases between the two germline ends. CDR3 length: 16 amino acids. Germline V CDR1 and CDR2: SGHRS, YFSETQ. Here the CDR3 DNA reads TGCGCCAGCAGCCCAAATCCGCAGGGGAGGGCGGGTGAGCAGTACTTC. It specifies CASSPNPQGRAGEQYF.

J is TRBJ2-5 and V is TRBV7-9; 14 positions match TRBD2. The CDR3 extends over 18 amino acids. Trimming cost V 4 bases and J 0 bases; bases outside gene matches: 7. Germline CDR1 and CDR2: SEHNR and FQNEAQ (reference sequence). The CDR3 is CASSSGTSGGPHQETQYF. CDR3 coding DNA: TGTGCCAGCAGCTCGGGGACTAGCGGGGGCCCTCACCAAGAGACCCAGTACTTC.

There are a few counts of this clone. The chain has TRBV9 and TRBJ2-4; 9 nucleotides match TRBD1. This CDR3 has 15 residues. Germline-derived CDR1 and CDR2 are SGDLS and YYNGEE. After removal of 3 bases from V and 2 bases from J, the junction contained 3 bases not matched to a gene. CDR3: CASSEDRGPKNIQYF. CDR3 in DNA: TGTGCCAGCAGCGAGGACAGGGGTCCCAAAAACATTCAGTACTTC.

The rearrangement joins TRBV7-9 to TRBJ2-3; D perhaps matches TRBD2 (6 bases). V was shortened by 1 base and J by 0 bases, with 14 bases between the two germline ends. This CDR3 has 17 residues. Germline-derived CDR1 and CDR2 are SEHNR and FQNEAQ (reference sequence). CDR3 protein: CASSLVPRLASTDTQYF. The CDR3 DNA is TGTGCCAGCAGCTTAGTACCCCGGCTAGCGAGCACAGATACGCAGTATTTT.

The J gene is TRBJ2-1, the V gene TRBV30; D might be TRBD1 (6 bases). The germline CDR1 and CDR2 sequences are GTSNPN and SVGIG (reference sequence). The CDR3 has 13 amino acids. Trimming removed 3 bases at V and 8 bases at J, with 14 bases between. DNA of the CDR3: TGTGCCTGGAGGGGGGCTCGACCACATGAGCAGTTCTTC. Translation: CAWRGARPHEQFF.

This clone was detected only a few times. The rearrangement links TRBV6-1 to TRBJ2-7; 7 nucleotides line up with TRBD1. The junction had 3 bases not matched to a gene; V was cut back by 6 bases and J by 1 base. Germline CDR1 MNHNS, CDR2 SASEGT. The CDR3 covers 13 residues. This CDR3 reads CASSLTGSYEQYF. The CDR3 DNA follows: TGTGCCAGCAGCCTGACAGGGTCCTACGAGCAGTACTTC.

The chain joins TRBV6-5 to TRBJ1-5; D gene unclear. V shed 4 bases and J shed 6 bases, with 7 bases lying between them. In germline, CDR1 is MNHEY, CDR2 SVGAGI. The CDR3 has 12 amino acids. The CDR3 DNA follows: TGTGCCAGCAGTTCGGCGGGTCAGCCCCAGCATTTT. Amino acid sequence: CASSSAGQPQHF.

The V and J genes are TRBV19 and TRBJ1-1; TRBD1 is a possible D gene (6 bases). Trimming left V 0 bases short and J 5 bases short, with 7 bases between. In germline, CDR1 is LNHDA, CDR2 SQIVND (reference sequence). The CDR3 totals 13 residues. CDR3 sequence (DNA): TGTGCCAGTAGTATAGATCAGGGGACTGAAGCTTTCTTT. Translated: CASSIDQGTEAFF.

The chain employs TRBV11-2 and TRBJ2-5; D may be TRBD1 (6 bases). The length of the CDR3 is 15 residues. The V end was cut by 10 bases, the J end by 2 bases, with 20 bases between. CDR1 and CDR2 (germline): SGHAT, FQNNGV. CDR3 residues: CATKNTRDTQETQYF. CDR3 nucleotide sequence: TGTGCCACCAAAAATACACGGGACACACAAGAGACCCAGTACTTC.

This clone has just a few counts. The rearrangement uses TRBV21-1 and TRBJ1-5; TRBD1, the D gene given by the table, was not confirmed from the DNA. TRBV21-1 is designated a pseudogene. This CDR3 spans 17 amino acids. The CDR3 sequence: CASSKDSNRAIIRPQHF. The CDR3, as DNA: TGTGCCAGCAGCAAAGATAGTAACAGGGCAATAATCAGGCCCCAGCATTTT.

The J gene is TRBJ1-2, the V gene TRBV6-5; no reliable D call. This CDR3 spans 12 amino acids. Germline V gene sequence: CDR1 MNHEY, CDR2 SVGAGI. Trimming removed 8 bases from V and 5 bases from J, with 12 bases in between. The DNA of the CDR3 is TGTGCCAGCCATAATCACGGGTATGGCTACACCTTC. Translating gives CASHNHGYGYTF.

This chain uses TRBV25-1 with TRBJ2-5, with D possibly matching TRBD1 (5 bases). Germline CDR1 MGHDK, CDR2 SYGVNS. Trimming stripped 6 bases from V and 1 base from J, with 6 bases between. The CDR3 sequence is 12 residues long. Here the CDR3 reads CASRRGQETQYF. The CDR3 region has the DNA TGTGCCAGCAGAAGGGGCCAAGAGACCCAGTACTTC.

This clone came up a few times. The gene calls are TRBV6-6 and TRBJ1-5, with D maybe TRBD1 (5 bases). The CDR3 length is 14 residues. Trimming removed 6 bases at V and 5 bases at J, with 14 bases between. Germline V gives CDR1 MNHNY, CDR2 SVGAGI (reference sequence). CDR3 DNA sequence: TGTGCCAGCAGACCTCAGGGTGCGGATCAGCCCCAGCATTTT. Translating gives CASRPQGADQPQHF.

For the CDR3, the DNA is TGTGCCAGCAAGTCTGACAGGAATGCCGGGGAGCTGTTTTTT. Translating it yields CASKSDRNAGELFF. The chain uses TRBV2 and TRBJ2-2, with D possibly TRBD1 on 6 matching bases. Germline lookup yields CDR1 SNHLY and CDR2 FYNNEI. The CDR3 is 14 residues long. V lost 7 bases and J 6 bases, leaving 15 bases between the germline ends. Drawing the rest from reference TRBV2 and TRBJ2-2, the complete variable domain is EPEVTQTPSHQVTQMGQEVILRCVPISNHLYFYWYRQILGQKVEFLVSFYNNEISEKSEIFDDQFSVERPDGSNFTLKIRSTKLEDSAMYFCASKSDRNAGELFFGEGSRLTVL.

V gene TRBV19 combines with J gene TRBJ1-2; 10 bases are shared with TRBD1. CDR3 size: 15 residues. J lost 3 bases, V lost 10 bases, and 11 bases had no gene match. Looked up from germline, CDR1 is LNHDA and CDR2 is SQIVND (reference sequence). Here the CDR3 reads CATRNGQGGDYGYTF. The CDR3 nucleotides read TGTGCCACTAGGAATGGACAGGGGGGAGACTATGGCTACACCTTC. Together with reference TRBV19 and TRBJ1-2, the CDR3 gives the full variable domain: DGGITQSPKYLFRKEGQNVTLSCEQNLNHDAMYWYRQDPGQGLRLIYYSQIVNDFQKGDIAEGYSVSREKKESFPLTVTSAQKNPTAFYLCATRNGQGGDYGYTFGSGTRLTVV.

This chain joins TRBV5-1 and TRBJ2-3; tentatively, D is TRBD1 (5 bases). The CDR3 has 14 residues. Per the germline V gene, CDR1 is SGHRS and CDR2 is YFSETQ. The V and J ends lost 0 bases and 7 bases respectively, with 12 bases between them. CDR3 coding DNA: TGCGCCAGCAGCTTGGAAGTGGGGCGAAATACGCAGTATTTT. It codes for CASSLEVGRNTQYF.

This chain connects TRBV27 to TRBJ2-1; 11 nucleotides align to TRBD2. The CDR3 sequence is 16 residues long. Looked up from germline, CDR1 is MNHEY and CDR2 is SMNVEV (reference sequence). J lost 5 bases, V lost 3 bases, and 6 bases had no gene match. The CDR3 loop reads CASSLGTSGINNEQFF. CDR3 coding DNA: TGTGCCAGCAGTTTGGGGACTAGCGGAATTAACAATGAGCAGTTCTTC.

The genes are TRBV5-1 and TRBJ2-1, with D possibly TRBD2 on 5 matching bases. This CDR3 contains 12 residues. Germline V CDR1 and CDR2: SGHRS, YFSETQ. Deletions cut 4 bases from V and 8 bases from J, with 10 bases between. The CDR3 nucleotides read TGCGCCAGCAGCCCCACTAGGGATGAGCAGTTCTTC. The encoded protein is CASSPTRDEQFF.

This chain uses TRBV19 with TRBJ2-7; tentatively, D is TRBD1 (5 bases). This CDR3 comprises 15 residues. Germline V gene sequence: CDR1 LNHDA, CDR2 SQIVND (reference sequence). V was pared by 3 bases and J by 6 bases, with 18 bases between. The CDR3 region has the DNA TGTGCCAGTAGTATGAACGGCCAGGGCGTGGGCGAGCAGTACTTC. Protein product: CASSMNGQGVGEQYF. The complete variable domain, with remaining parts taken from reference TRBV19 and TRBJ2-7, reads DGGITQSPKYLFRKEGQNVTLSCEQNLNHDAMYWYRQDPGQGLRLIYYSQIVNDFQKGDIAEGYSVSREKKESFPLTVTSAQKNPTAFYLCASSMNGQGVGEQYFGPGTRLTVT.

The J gene is TRBJ2-5, the V gene TRBV9, with D possibly being TRBD2 (6 bases). V shed 0 bases and J shed 5 bases, with 14 bases lying between them. The CDR3 loop spans 15 amino acids. Germline CDR1 reads SGDLS; CDR2 reads YYNGEE. The CDR3 coding sequence is TGTGCCAGCAGCGTAGGGACCGGGACTTTGGAGACCCAGTACTTC. Translating gives CASSVGTGTLETQYF.

The chain uses TRBV19 and TRBJ2-1, with D tentatively TRBD2 (5 bases). In germline, CDR1 is LNHDA, CDR2 SQIVND (reference sequence). V lost 6 bases and J lost 3, with 9 bases in between. The CDR3 runs 13 residues. The CDR3 nucleotides are TGTGCCAGTAGCCAGGACTTCTACAATGAGCAGTTCTTC. Protein: CASSQDFYNEQFF.

The rearrangement joins TRBV19 to TRBJ1-1; 7 bases map to TRBD1. Germline CDR1 and CDR2: LNHDA and SQIVND (reference sequence). Losses at the gene ends were 6 bases for V and 5 bases for J; bases not matched to a gene: 6. The CDR3 is 13 residues long. This chain's CDR3 is CASRMTGMTEAFF. The CDR3, as DNA: TGTGCCAGTAGGATGACAGGGATGACTGAAGCTTTCTTT.

The rearrangement links TRBV7-9 to TRBJ2-1; 7 nucleotides line up with TRBD1. J lost 6 bases, V lost 5 bases, and 7 bases had no gene match. The CDR3 has 14 amino acids. Germline CDR1 is SEHNR and CDR2 is FQNEAQ (reference sequence). CDR3 sequence: CASSLTGVANEQFF. The CDR3 nucleotides are TGTGCCAGCAGCCTTACAGGGGTGGCCAATGAGCAGTTCTTC. Drawing the rest from reference TRBV7-9 and TRBJ2-1, the complete variable domain is DTGVSQNPRHKITKRGQNVTFRCDPISEHNRLYWYRQTLGQGPEFLTYFQNEAQLEKSRLLSDRFSAERPKGSFSTLEIQRTEQGDSAMYLCASSLTGVANEQFFGPGTRLTVL.

This clone was detected only a few times. This chain uses TRBV27 with TRBJ2-5, with 8 bases identical to TRBD2. The CDR3 loop spans 15 amino acids. V gave up 5 bases and J gave up 2 bases; unmatched junction bases: 7. Per the germline V gene, CDR1 is MNHEY and CDR2 is SMNVEV (reference sequence). CDR3: CASSRLTSEQETQYF. CDR3 DNA sequence: TGTGCCAGCAGTCGATTGACTAGCGAACAAGAGACCCAGTACTTC.

The rearrangement joins TRBV27 to TRBJ1-2; perhaps TRBD1 as D (6 bases). The germline CDR1 and CDR2 sequences are MNHEY and SMNVEV (reference sequence). CDR3 length: 15 amino acids. Deletions cut 5 bases from V and 8 bases from J, with 21 bases between. CDR3 protein: CASSTPGAGVMGYTF. The DNA for the CDR3 is TGTGCCAGCAGTACCCCCGGGGCAGGGGTGATGGGCTACACCTTC.

This chain links TRBV19 with TRBJ2-7; possibly TRBD2 for D (5 bases). CDR1 LNHDA and CDR2 SQIVND come from the germline V gene (reference sequence). CDR3 length: 15 residues. V was pared by 5 bases and J by 0 bases, with 14 bases between. CDR3 protein: CASSLTGKTSYEQYF. The CDR3, as DNA: TGTGCCAGTAGTCTAACGGGAAAGACCTCCTACGAGCAGTACTTC.

This clone was seen more than once but under ten times. V usage is TRBV29-1 and J usage is TRBJ1-2; a possible D gene is TRBD1 (5 bases). CDR3 length equals 12 residues. Germline CDR1 reads SQVTM; CDR2 reads ANQGSEA. The V gene lost 6 bases and the J gene lost 8 bases, with 16 bases spanning the gap. For the CDR3, the DNA is TGCAGCGTAGGGGACTCGGGGTTGGGCTACACCTTC. Its protein product is CSVGDSGLGYTF.

The chain links TRBV4-1 to TRBJ1-5, with D perhaps TRBD1 (5 bases). V lost 4 bases and J 0 bases, leaving 13 bases between the germline ends. Germline V gene data show CDR1 as MGHRA and CDR2 as YSYEKL. The CDR3 sequence is 16 residues long. Here the CDR3 DNA reads TGCGCCAGCAGCCTAGGCAGGGCCTATAGCAATCAGCCCCAGCATTTT. Its translation is CASSLGRAYSNQPQHF.

The rearrangement joins TRBV6-4 to TRBJ2-1, with TRBD2 matching over 9 bases. The CDR3 loop spans 14 amino acids. Per the germline V gene, CDR1 is MRHNA and CDR2 is SNTAGT. The ends lost 10 bases at V and 1 base at J; junction bases unmatched: 5. The CDR3 DNA reads as TGTGCCATCCCAGCGGGAGGTTCCTACAATGAGCAGTTCTTC. This translates into CAIPAGGSYNEQFF.

The chain is built from TRBV7-9 and TRBJ1-3; 7 bases align to TRBD1. Germline values: CDR1 SEHNR, CDR2 FQNEAQ (reference sequence). The CDR3 loop spans 13 amino acids. The junction had 7 bases not matched to a gene; V was cut back by 5 bases and J by 9 bases. For the CDR3, the DNA is TGTGCCAGCAGCCCGGGACAGTTGGGCACCATATATTTT. It specifies CASSPGQLGTIYF.

The rearrangement joins TRBV6-5 to TRBJ1-4; 7 bases fit TRBD1. Per germline, CDR1 MNHEY and CDR2 SVGAGI. The CDR3 length is 15 residues. V was clipped by 5 bases and J by 6 bases; unmatched bases: 9. CDR3 sequence: CASSRNRGDHEKLFF. The CDR3 DNA sequence: TGTGCCAGCAGTCGTAACAGGGGTGATCATGAAAAACTGTTTTTT.